The 31 T cell receptor beta chains listed next were all sequenced from one sample in a study of T cell repertoires in cytomegalovirus infection (dated by TCRdb to the late 2010s). The intended sense of this specimen's treatment or condition label: in vitro stimulation with specific CMV peptide epitopes to enrich CMV-specific T cells. For these TCRs, the target antigens are not known. Instrument on record: Illumina HiSeq 1500. TCRdb redid the processing of the public reads, applying fastp at Q25 and MiXCR, and retained in-frame beta chains. All rows with the same CDR3 protein become a single entry with the most common DNA and genes. The sample table lists a few hundred thousand distinct CDR3 sequences, almost 40% of them with a count of one. The ten largest make up around 48% of the sample. Specimen: cultured PBMCs, collected from culture after CMV antigen stimulation. The origin of the receptors is a human donor in good health (CMV status not recorded). Some clones in this sample may be carry-over from other donors' samples.

The chain joins TRBV6-1 to TRBJ2-1; 8 positions agree with TRBD1. V dropped 1 base and J dropped 11; count of bases not matched to a gene: 4. This CDR3 region has 13 residues. Germline loops: CDR1 MNHNS, CDR2 SASEGT. CDR3 sequence reads: CASSEGTGRKQFF. Written as DNA, the CDR3 is TGTGCCAGCAGTGAAGGGACAGGGCGAAAGCAGTTCTTC.

The table lists this clonotype with a few counts. The chain has TRBV28 and TRBJ2-5; D could derive from TRBD1 or TRBD2 (5 bases each). The CDR3 loop spans 14 amino acids. The ends were cut back, 0 bases at V and 0 bases at J, with 5 bases in the middle. Germline V gene data show CDR1 as MDHEN and CDR2 as SYDVKM. CDR3 DNA: TGTGCCAGCAGTTTATGGGGGGACCAAGAGACCCAGTACTTC. This gives the protein CASSLWGDQETQYF.

V is TRBV7-2 and J is TRBJ2-2, with D unclear. Deletions cut 1 base from V and 6 bases from J, with 9 bases between. This CDR3 spans 14 amino acids. In germline, CDR1 is SGHTA, CDR2 FQGNSA. The chain's CDR3 is CASSLVAYSGELFF. The DNA of the CDR3 is TGTGCCAGCAGCTTAGTGGCTTATTCCGGGGAGCTGTTTTTT.

This clonotype was found a few times. The rearrangement links TRBV6-5 to TRBJ1-1, with D possibly matching TRBD1 (5 bases). This CDR3 has 13 amino acids. V was cut by 6 bases and J by 11 bases, with 19 bases left in between. Germline values: CDR1 MNHEY, CDR2 SVGAGI. CDR3 amino acids: CASSSYSGPGAFF. The CDR3 nucleotides are TGTGCCAGCAGCAGCTACTCGGGGCCGGGGGCTTTCTTT.

This clonotype appeared a few times. V is TRBV7-9 and J is TRBJ2-7, with a possible D match to TRBD2 (6 bases). The CDR3 contains 16 residues. Germline values: CDR1 SEHNR, CDR2 FQNEAQ (reference sequence). The germline V and J ends were trimmed by 1 base and 3 bases, with 16 bases remaining between them. The CDR3 nucleotides read TGTGCCAGCAGCTTAGGGACTGGGGCTAGCGTCTACGAGCAGTACTTC. Protein product: CASSLGTGASVYEQYF.

The chain combines TRBV11-2 with TRBJ2-7; 7 bases are a match to TRBD2. The CDR3 consists of 14 residues. After removal of 1 base from V and 3 bases from J, the junction contained 3 bases not matched to a gene. Germline V gene sequence: CDR1 SGHAT, CDR2 FQNNGV. The CDR3: CASSLGGEGYEQYF. In DNA form, the CDR3 reads TGTGCCAGCAGCTTAGGGGGGGAGGGCTACGAGCAGTACTTC.

The genes are TRBV6-2 or TRBV6-3 and TRBJ2-3; 8 bases are shared with TRBD2. V trimming: 4 bases; J trimming: 5 bases; junction bases outside the gene matches: 11. This CDR3 is built from 16 residues. From germline, CDR1 is MNHEY and CDR2 SVGEGT. The CDR3 loop is CASSWQAGVMRDTQYF. CDR3 coding DNA: TGTGCCAGCAGTTGGCAAGCGGGAGTGATGCGAGATACGCAGTATTTT.

The V gene is TRBV7-6, the J gene TRBJ2-1; D remains ambiguous. The CDR3 sequence is 17 residues long. The V gene lost 2 bases and the J gene lost 0 bases, with 14 bases spanning the gap. CDR1 SGHVS and CDR2 FNYEAQ come from the germline V gene. CDR3: CASSLILEPSSYNEQFF. CDR3 nucleotides: TGTGCCAGCAGCTTAATATTGGAGCCCAGCTCCTACAATGAGCAGTTCTTC.

The gene calls are TRBV30 and TRBJ2-1; D call uncertain. V shed 2 bases and J shed 1 base, with 9 bases lying between them. This CDR3 comprises 14 residues. Germline-derived CDR1 and CDR2 are GTSNPN and SVGIG (reference sequence). Written as DNA, the CDR3 is TGTGCCTGGAGTTTCAGAATTTCCTACAATGAGCAGTTCTTC. It yields the protein CAWSFRISYNEQFF.

V and J are TRBV20-1 and TRBJ1-6, with unresolved D. Germline CDR1 is DFQATT and CDR2 is SNEGSKA (reference sequence). The germline V and J ends were trimmed by 3 bases and 0 bases, with 12 bases remaining between them. The CDR3 contains 16 residues. Written as DNA, the CDR3 is TGCAGTGCTAGCAGCATGCAGAGCTCCTATAATTCACCCCTCCACTTT. Translation: CSASSMQSSYNSPLHF.

The chain employs TRBV2 and TRBJ1-2; 9 positions match TRBD1. The CDR3 runs 14 residues. J gave up 2 bases and V 4 bases, and 2 bases lay outside the gene matches. Germline CDR1 and CDR2: SNHLY and FYNNEI. This chain's CDR3 is CASSGTGENYGYTF. The CDR3 DNA reads TGTGCCAGCAGTGGGACAGGGGAGAACTATGGCTACACCTTC.

J is TRBJ2-3 and V is TRBV15; D assignment may be TRBD1 or TRBD2 (5 bases each). CDR3 length: 17 residues. Germline V gives CDR1 LNHNV, CDR2 YYDKDF (reference sequence). Trimming pared 3 bases from V and 4 bases from J, leaving 20 bases between. CDR3 sequence reads: CATSSAQVGDKPDTQYF. For the CDR3, the DNA is TGTGCCACCAGCAGCGCCCAGGTGGGGGATAAGCCAGATACGCAGTATTTT.

This clonotype was seen only a few times. This chain uses TRBV3-1 with TRBJ1-2; D not certain. Per the germline V gene, CDR1 is LGHDT and CDR2 is YNNKEL (reference sequence). This CDR3 contains 15 residues. V lost 1 base, J lost 4 bases, and 13 bases lay in between. The CDR3 nucleotides read TGTGCCAGCAGCCAAGGGCGGGTCCCCTCCTATGGCTACACCTTC. Its protein product is CASSQGRVPSYGYTF.

The chain has TRBV7-6 and TRBJ2-3; D possibly matches TRBD1 or TRBD2 (5 bases each). Germline V CDR1 and CDR2: SGHVS, FNYEAQ. The CDR3 extends over 17 amino acids. Deletions cut 2 bases from V and 1 base from J, with 16 bases between. CDR3: CASSLTGPGTGTDTQYF. The CDR3 coding sequence is TGTGCCAGCAGCTTAACCGGCCCCGGGACGGGCACAGATACGCAGTATTTT.

This clonotype occurred many times. One junction end disagrees with the germline gene, perhaps due to a read error. The V and J genes are TRBV7-8 and TRBJ2-1; no reliable D call. Germline-derived CDR1 and CDR2 are SGHVS and FQNEAQ. This CDR3 spans 13 amino acids. CDR3 DNA: TGTGCCAGCAGCCGTTACAGAAGCGTGCAGCACTATTTC. It is translated as CASSRYRSVQHYF.

This clonotype was counted a few times. This chain connects TRBV7-9 to TRBJ2-5, with 9 bases that match TRBD2. V lost 7 bases to trimming and J lost 3 bases; unmatched junction nucleotides: 3. There are 13 residues in the CDR3. Germline lookup yields CDR1 SEHNR and CDR2 FQNEAQ (reference sequence). CDR3 sequence: CASTSSGEETQYF. In nucleotides, the CDR3 is TGTGCCAGCACCTCTAGCGGGGAAGAGACCCAGTACTTC.

This clonotype was recorded a few times. The CDR3 reads CASSYGGSFEQFF. The CDR3 bases are TGTGCCAGCAGCTATGGCGGGAGCTTTGAGCAGTTCTTC. The chain joins TRBV7-2 to TRBJ2-1; 7 bases agree with TRBD2. The trim removed 4 bases at V and 9 bases at J, leaving 6 bases unmatched. The germline V gene has CDR1 SGHTA and CDR2 FQGNSA. The CDR3 covers 13 residues.

The CDR3 nucleotides are TGTGCCACCAGCGAAGATATATCAGGGGACACAGATACGCAGTATTTT. Translated: CATSEDISGDTDTQYF. The chain is built from TRBV15 and TRBJ2-3, with a possible D match to TRBD1 (6 bases). The CDR3 has 16 residues. Per the germline V gene, CDR1 is LNHNV and CDR2 is YYDKDF (reference sequence). V dropped 5 bases and J dropped 2 bases, with 17 bases sitting between them. The whole variable domain, remainder taken from reference TRBV15 and TRBJ2-3, is DAMVIQNPRYQVTQFGKPVTLSCSQTLNHNVMYWYQQKSSQAPKLLFHYYDKDFNNEADTPDNFQSRRPNTSFCFLDIRSPGLGDTAMYLCATSEDISGDTDTQYFGPGTRLTVL.

The V and J genes are TRBV11-3 and TRBJ2-1; tentatively, D is TRBD2 (7 bases). The CDR3 is 13 residues long. Germline CDR1 is SGHNT and CDR2 is YENEEA. V lost 5 bases to trimming and J lost 9 bases, with 14 bases between them. Here the CDR3 reads CASSGTRGGEQFF. CDR3 bases: TGTGCCAGCAGCGGAACGAGGGGGGGTGAGCAGTTCTTC. The full variable domain, completed using reference TRBV11-3 and TRBJ2-1, is EAGVVQSPRYKIIEKKQPVAFWCNPISGHNTLYWYLQNLGQGPELLIRYENEEAVDDSQLPKDRFSAERLKGVDSTLKIQPAELGDSAVYLCASSGTRGGEQFFGPGTRLTVL.

This clonotype was seen a handful of times. The chain employs TRBV7-8 and TRBJ1-3; D possibly corresponds to TRBD1 (5 bases). V was pared by 2 bases and J by 3 bases, with 8 bases between. The CDR3 totals 14 residues. Per germline, CDR1 SGHVS and CDR2 FQNEAQ. This CDR3 reads CASSLRGDGNTIYF. Here the CDR3 DNA reads TGTGCCAGCAGCTTAAGAGGGGATGGAAACACCATATATTTT.

The genes are TRBV12-3 or TRBV12-4 and TRBJ1-1; TRBD1 agrees at 7 bases. V gave up 6 bases and J gave up 4 bases; unmatched junction bases: 8. The CDR3 contains 14 residues. This CDR3 is CASRIRGLGTEAFF. CDR3 sequence (DNA): TGTGCCAGCAGGATTAGGGGGCTGGGCACTGAAGCTTTCTTT.

The chain uses TRBV6-2 or TRBV6-3 and TRBJ2-7; weak D call: TRBD1 (5 bases). This CDR3 spans 13 amino acids. Trimming removed 2 bases from V and 3 bases from J, with 8 bases in between. Germline V gives CDR1 MNHEY, CDR2 SVGEGT. CDR3 sequence (DNA): TGTGCCAGCAGTTACCCAGGGATCTACGAGCAGTACTTC. It is translated as CASSYPGIYEQYF.

This clonotype was counted once. The chain joins TRBV12-5 to TRBJ2-1; 12 nucleotides line up with TRBD2. The CDR3 runs 18 residues. CDR1 LGHNT and CDR2 FRNRAP come from the germline V gene. J gave up 5 bases and V 4 bases, and 12 bases lay outside the gene matches. CDR3: CASGSTKALAGGHNEQFF. The DNA of the CDR3 is TGTGCTAGTGGTTCAACCAAGGCACTAGCGGGGGGCCACAATGAGCAGTTCTTC.

V and J are TRBV27 and TRBJ1-2; no firm D call. The CDR3 loop spans 12 amino acids. Per germline, CDR1 MNHEY and CDR2 SMNVEV (reference sequence). V was trimmed by 4 bases and J by 6 bases, leaving 9 bases between them. The DNA for the CDR3 is TGTGCCAGCAGTTCCCCCGGAGATGGCTACACCTTC. As protein: CASSSPGDGYTF.

This clonotype was observed a handful of times. The J gene is TRBJ1-4, the V gene TRBV7-2; weak D call: TRBD1 (5 bases). Per germline, CDR1 SGHTA and CDR2 FQGNSA. Trimming cost V 2 bases and J 11 bases, with 12 bases left between them. CDR3 length: 13 residues. CDR3 sequence reads: CASSLLGAGKLFF. The CDR3 DNA is TGTGCCAGCAGCTTACTAGGGGCCGGGAAACTGTTTTTT.

This rearrangement joins TRBV19 to TRBJ2-7, with 8 positions matching TRBD2. The CDR3 consists of 15 residues. The junction had 5 bases not matched to a gene; V was cut back by 3 bases and J by 1 base. Looked up from germline, CDR1 is LNHDA and CDR2 is SQIVND (reference sequence). The CDR3 spells CASSMDTSGSYEQYF. Written as DNA, the CDR3 is TGTGCCAGTAGTATGGATACTAGCGGTTCCTACGAGCAGTACTTC. The full variable domain, in which reference TRBV19 and TRBJ2-7 provide the parts outside the CDR3, is DGGITQSPKYLFRKEGQNVTLSCEQNLNHDAMYWYRQDPGQGLRLIYYSQIVNDFQKGDIAEGYSVSREKKESFPLTVTSAQKNPTAFYLCASSMDTSGSYEQYFGPGTRLTVT.

The chain recombines TRBV7-2 with TRBJ1-1; D gene unclear. CDR1 is SGHTA, CDR2 FQGNSA, per germline. The CDR3 totals 13 residues. V lost 7 bases to trimming and J lost 2 bases, with 11 bases between them. The CDR3 reads CASTAVGNTEAFF. As DNA, the CDR3 is TGTGCCAGCACCGCAGTCGGTAACACTGAAGCTTTCTTT.

This clonotype has just a few counts. The rearrangement uses TRBV27 and TRBJ2-3, with D possibly being TRBD1 (6 bases). The CDR3 is 17 residues long. The V end was cut by 6 bases, the J end by 2 bases, with 21 bases between. Per the germline V gene, CDR1 is MNHEY and CDR2 is SMNVEV (reference sequence). Here the CDR3 reads CASRQGLPRQITDTQYF. The CDR3 DNA is TGTGCCAGCAGACAGGGTCTCCCCAGACAAATCACAGATACGCAGTATTTT.

The chain combines TRBV4-1 with TRBJ2-7; the match to TRBD1 covers 8 bases. Trimming took 8 bases from V and 3 from J; bases not matched to a gene: 0. Germline loops: CDR1 MGHRA, CDR2 YSYEKL. The CDR3 is 11 amino acids. The CDR3 here is CASDRGYEQYF. The CDR3 nucleotides read TGCGCCAGCGACAGGGGCTACGAGCAGTACTTC.

The chain links TRBV28 to TRBJ2-7; maybe TRBD1 (6 bases). This CDR3 is built from 13 residues. Per germline, CDR1 MDHEN and CDR2 SYDVKM. The V end lost 7 bases, the J end lost 2 bases, and 12 bases lay between the germline ends. The CDR3 loop reads CASTPDSTYEQYF. CDR3 coding DNA: TGTGCCAGCACCCCGGACAGTACCTACGAGCAGTACTTC. Supplemented by reference TRBV28 and TRBJ2-7, the full variable domain reads DVKVTQSSRYLVKRTGEKVFLECVQDMDHENMFWYRQDPGLGLRLIYFSYDVKMKEKGDIPEGYSVSREKKERFSLILESASTNQTSMYLCASTPDSTYEQYFGPGTRLTVT.

V usage is TRBV3-1 and J usage is TRBJ2-1; the match to TRBD2 covers 10 bases. The CDR3 length is 13 residues. Germline lookup yields CDR1 LGHDT and CDR2 YNNKEL (reference sequence). The V gene end was trimmed by 8 bases and the J gene end by 6 bases; junction bases not matched to a gene: 4. For the CDR3, the DNA is TGTGCCAGCCAAGCGGGAGGGGGCAATGAGCAGTTCTTC. It yields the protein CASQAGGGNEQFF.